This is a list of T cell receptor beta chains from one sample in a study of blood T cell repertoires in COVID-19. The data were produced by immunoSEQ multiplex PCR, yet TCRdb's version contains in-frame clones alone and is incomplete. The sample lists hundreds of thousands of clones, roughly 89% occurring once. Sequences were obtained from peripheral blood. The receptors derive from a woman between 50 and 59 years old with COVID-19, enrolled during active disease. Each CDR3 is given with its conserved first and last residue. The D gene is left open where the match is weak. Only some rows state a clone size, as once, few, many or a class for expanded clones.

TRBJ1-1 - TRBV7-9 - TGTGCCAGCAGCCCTTTGGACCCAACGCGGGTCACTGAAGCTTTCTTT CASSPLDPTRVTEAFF
TRBJ1-3 - TRBV6-5 TRBD1 TGTGCCAGCAGTTGGGGGACAGGGGTAGGAAACACCATATATTTT CASSWGTGVGNTIYF
TRBJ1-2 - TRBV29-1 TRBD1 TGCAGCGTCCACAGGGGGAATGGCTACACCTTC CSVHRGNGYTF
TRBJ2-3 - TRBV7-3 - TGTGCCAGCAGCTTCGGTCTAGCAGAAGACACAGATACGCAGTATTTT CASSFGLAEDTDTQYF
TRBJ1-6 few TRBV5-4 - TGTGCCAGCAGACCGGACAGCAGCTCCTATAATTCACCCCTCCACTTT CASRPDSSSYNSPLHF
TRBJ1-5 once TRBV19 - TGTGCCAGTAGTAATCAGGGGCCTCCAGACCAGCCCCAGCATTTT CASSNQGPPDQPQHF
TRBJ2-7 - TRBV3-1/TRBV3-2 - TGTGCCAGCAGCCCGGCGGGCCTTAACGAGCAGTACTTC CASSPAGLNEQYF
TRBJ1-4 - TRBV5-4 TRBD1 TGTGCCAGCAGCCCGGGACAGGGGGATGAAAAACTGTTTTTT CASSPGQGDEKLFF
TRBJ1-2 - TRBV5-4 - TGTGCCAGCAGCCCAGGGTCCTATAACTATGGCTACACCTTC CASSPGSYNYGYTF
TRBJ1-3 - TRBV9 TRBD1 TGTGCCAGCAGCTCCAGCGCAGGGGGCGGAAACACCATATATTTT CASSSSAGGGNTIYF